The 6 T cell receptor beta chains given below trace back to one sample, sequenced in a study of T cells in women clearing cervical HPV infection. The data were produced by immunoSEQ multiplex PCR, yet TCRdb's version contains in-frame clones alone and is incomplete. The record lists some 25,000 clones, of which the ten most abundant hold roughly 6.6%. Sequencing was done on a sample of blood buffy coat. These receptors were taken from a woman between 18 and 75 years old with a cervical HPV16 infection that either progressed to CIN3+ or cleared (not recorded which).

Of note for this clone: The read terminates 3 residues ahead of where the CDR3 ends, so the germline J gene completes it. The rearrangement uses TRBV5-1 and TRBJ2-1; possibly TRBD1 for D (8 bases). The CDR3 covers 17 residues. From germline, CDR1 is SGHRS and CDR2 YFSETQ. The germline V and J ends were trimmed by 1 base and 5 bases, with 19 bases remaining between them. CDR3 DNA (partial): TGCGCCAGCAGCTTGTGGGGGGGACAGGCGGGGAACAATGAG. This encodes CASSLWGGQAGNNE. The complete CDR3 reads CASSLWGGQAGNNEQFF.

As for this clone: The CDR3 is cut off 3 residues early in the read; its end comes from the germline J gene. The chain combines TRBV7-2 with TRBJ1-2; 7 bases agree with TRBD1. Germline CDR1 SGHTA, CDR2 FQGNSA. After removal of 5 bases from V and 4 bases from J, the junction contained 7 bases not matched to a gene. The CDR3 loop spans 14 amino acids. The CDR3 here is CASSLGGQTYGYTF. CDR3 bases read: TGTGCCAGCAGCCTAGGGGGACAGACCTATGGC.

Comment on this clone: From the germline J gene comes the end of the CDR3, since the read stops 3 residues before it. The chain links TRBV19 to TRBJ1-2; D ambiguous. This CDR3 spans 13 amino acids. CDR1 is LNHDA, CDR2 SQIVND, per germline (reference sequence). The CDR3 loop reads CASRDFLTDTYTF. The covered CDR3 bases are TGTGCCAGTAGGGACTTCCTCACAGATACC.

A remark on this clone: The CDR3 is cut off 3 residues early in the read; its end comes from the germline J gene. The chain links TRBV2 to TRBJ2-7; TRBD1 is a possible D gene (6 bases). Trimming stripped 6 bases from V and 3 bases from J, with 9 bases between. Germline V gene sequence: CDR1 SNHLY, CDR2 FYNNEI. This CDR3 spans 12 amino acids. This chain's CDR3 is CASRATGYEQYF. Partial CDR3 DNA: TGTGCCAGCAGAGCGACAGGCTACGAG.

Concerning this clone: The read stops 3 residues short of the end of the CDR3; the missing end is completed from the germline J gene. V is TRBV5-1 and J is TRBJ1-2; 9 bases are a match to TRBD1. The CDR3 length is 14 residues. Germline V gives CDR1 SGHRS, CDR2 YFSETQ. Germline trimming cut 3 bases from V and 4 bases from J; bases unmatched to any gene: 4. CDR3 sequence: CASSWPDRGYGYTF. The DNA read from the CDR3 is TGCGCCAGCAGCTGGCCGGACAGGGGCTATGGC.

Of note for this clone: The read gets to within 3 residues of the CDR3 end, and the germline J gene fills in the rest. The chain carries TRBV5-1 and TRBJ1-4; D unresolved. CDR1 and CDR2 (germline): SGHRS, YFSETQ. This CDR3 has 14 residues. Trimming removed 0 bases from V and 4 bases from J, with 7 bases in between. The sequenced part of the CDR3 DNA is TGCGCCAGCAGCTTGGGGGCTGTTAATGAAAAA. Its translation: CASSLGAVNEK. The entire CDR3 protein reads CASSLGAVNEKLFF.